The 25 T cell receptor beta chains below all came from one sample that was sequenced in a study of control samples from healthy donors and cancer patients. Sequencing was performed with immunoSEQ multiplex PCR; in TCRdb, only in-frame clones are kept and a portion is missing. The repertoire includes around 68,000 clones, 83% of them detected once, and approximately 14% sits in the top ten. The sample taken for sequencing was blood. These receptors were obtained from a man in his 60s in good health.

The chain combines TRBV3-1 (or the pseudogene TRBV3-2) with TRBJ2-7; a possible D gene is TRBD1 (5 bases). Germline V CDR1 and CDR2: LGHDT, YNNKEL (reference sequence). The V end lost 6 bases, the J end lost 2 bases, and 8 bases lay between the germline ends. The CDR3 runs to 12 residues. The CDR3 region has the DNA TGTGCCAGCAGTCTGACAGCCTACGAGCAGTACTTC. Translating it yields CASSLTAYEQYF.

CDR3 in amino acids: CASSVGGGRALTDTQYF. CDR3 bases: TGTGCCAGCAGCGTAGGGGGCGGGAGGGCCCTCACAGATACGCAGTATTTT. V gene TRBV9 combines with J gene TRBJ2-3; 9 nucleotides agree with TRBD2. V lost 0 bases, J lost 2 bases, and 7 bases stayed unmatched. The CDR3 runs to 17 residues. Germline CDR1 reads SGDLS; CDR2 reads YYNGEE.

V and J are TRBV14 and TRBJ1-5; unclear D gene. Trimming cost V 4 bases and J 2 bases, with 6 bases left between them. Per germline, CDR1 SGHDN and CDR2 FVKESK. The CDR3 length is 13 residues. In nucleotides, the CDR3 is TGTGCCAGCAGCCTCAGTCGCAATCAGCCCCAGCATTTT. As protein: CASSLSRNQPQHF.

The chain joins TRBV4-2 to TRBJ1-2; D is perhaps TRBD1 (5 bases). Germline CDR1 LGHNA, CDR2 YNFKEQ. The V gene lost 1 base and the J gene lost 3 bases, with 12 bases spanning the gap. This CDR3 region has 15 residues. The CDR3 reads CASSQVPARDYGYTF. DNA for the CDR3: TGTGCCAGCAGCCAAGTCCCCGCCAGGGACTATGGCTACACCTTC.

This chain links TRBV12-3 or TRBV12-4 with TRBJ2-2; D is perhaps TRBD1 (5 bases). This CDR3 comprises 13 residues. Trimming removed 6 bases at V and 6 bases at J, with 11 bases between. The CDR3 protein is CASSWAGPGELFF. CDR3 sequence (DNA): TGTGCCAGCAGCTGGGCAGGGCCCGGGGAGCTGTTTTTT.

This chain joins TRBV2 and TRBJ2-2; TRBD2 agrees at 12 bases. The V and J ends lost 2 bases and 8 bases, in that order; junction bases with no gene match: 3. The CDR3 covers 15 residues. CDR1 and CDR2 (germline): SNHLY, FYNNEI. The CDR3: CASSERTSGIGELFF. CDR3 bases: TGTGCCAGCAGTGAAAGGACTAGCGGGATAGGGGAGCTGTTTTTT.

This clone has a single count. CDR3 in DNA: TGTGCCAGCAGTGATTTGAGGGACCCTCGAAACACCATATATTTT. Translating gives CASSDLRDPRNTIYF. This chain joins TRBV25-1 and TRBJ1-3; D perhaps matches TRBD1 (5 bases). CDR1 and CDR2 (germline): MGHDK, SYGVNS. The CDR3 spans 15 residues. With 3 bases removed from V and 5 bases from J, the gap between germline ends came to 14 bases.

The chain employs TRBV5-1 and TRBJ1-2, with TRBD1 matching 9 bases. Germline-derived CDR1 and CDR2 are SGHRS and YFSETQ. J was trimmed by 5 bases and V by 7 bases; bases with no gene match: 6. CDR3 length equals 13 residues. CDR3: CASDAGTGYGYTF. The CDR3 DNA sequence: TGCGCCAGCGACGCTGGGACAGGGTATGGCTACACCTTC.

This clone has a handful of counts. V and J are TRBV5-1 and TRBJ2-1; D may match TRBD1 or TRBD2 (5 bases each). Germline V gives CDR1 SGHRS, CDR2 YFSETQ. The CDR3 is made up of 12 amino acids. Trimming took off 0 bases at V and 11 bases at J, with 9 bases between the two ends. The CDR3 nucleotides are TGCGCCAGCAGCTTGGCCGAGGGACAGCAGTTCTTC. Amino acid sequence: CASSLAEGQQFF.

The genes are TRBV11-2 and TRBJ1-3; 10 bases match TRBD1. The trim removed 3 bases at V and 2 bases at J, leaving 1 base unmatched. This CDR3 region has 15 residues. Looked up from germline, CDR1 is SGHAT and CDR2 is FQNNGV. The CDR3 region has the DNA TGTGCCAGCAGCTTCGGACAGGGGGCTGGAAACACCATATATTTT. It is translated as CASSFGQGAGNTIYF.

This chain joins TRBV25-1 and TRBJ1-6; 8 bases are shared with TRBD1. The ends lost 6 bases at V and 5 bases at J; junction bases unmatched: 3. In germline, CDR1 is MGHDK, CDR2 SYGVNS. This CDR3 is built from 14 residues. The CDR3 nucleotides read TGTGCCAGCAGCATGACAGGGGATAATTCACCCCTCCACTTT. It is translated as CASSMTGDNSPLHF.

This clone appeared a single time. The CDR3 coding sequence is TGTGCCAGCAGCTTAGATGGCCGGGACACCATATATTTT. Protein product: CASSLDGRDTIYF. V and J are TRBV7-9 and TRBJ1-3; D is unresolved. Looked up from germline, CDR1 is SEHNR and CDR2 is FQNEAQ (reference sequence). The CDR3 is 13 amino acids. V lost 1 base and J lost 8, with 9 bases in between.

This chain connects TRBV24-1 to TRBJ2-2; D is undetermined. The CDR3 consists of 12 residues. The germline V gene encodes CDR1 KGHDR and CDR2 SFDVKD. The germline V and J ends were trimmed by 8 bases and 6 bases, with 9 bases remaining between them. In DNA, the CDR3 is TGTGCCACCATGTCTAGGGCCGGGGAGCTGTTTTTT. Translated: CATMSRAGELFF.

V gene TRBV15 combines with J gene TRBJ1-1, with no clear D. V was pared by 0 bases and J by 6 bases, with 8 bases between. This CDR3 has 13 residues. Germline V lookup: CDR1 LNHNV, CDR2 YYDKDF (reference sequence). The CDR3 region is CATSRDLSPEAFF. CDR3 coding DNA: TGTGCCACCAGCAGAGATTTGAGCCCTGAAGCTTTCTTT.

This chain joins TRBV7-8 and TRBJ1-6, with D perhaps matching TRBD1 (6 bases). Looked up from germline, CDR1 is SGHVS and CDR2 is FQNEAQ. V was cut by 5 bases and J by 10 bases, with 18 bases left in between. The CDR3 has 15 residues. CDR3 nucleotides: TGTGCCAGCAGCCTAGGTGGGGGCGTTCGGTCACCCCTCCACTTT. Amino acid sequence: CASSLGGGVRSPLHF.

The chain joins TRBV6-6 to TRBJ2-7; the D gene is possibly TRBD1 (5 bases). The CDR3 is 14 amino acids. V was trimmed by 2 bases and J by 5 bases, leaving 13 bases between them. CDR1 MNHNY and CDR2 SVGAGI come from the germline V gene (reference sequence). The DNA of the CDR3 is TGTGCCAGCAGTTACGTGGACCCAGGGAACGAGCAGTACTTC. As protein: CASSYVDPGNEQYF.

This chain links TRBV4-1 with TRBJ1-1; D is undetermined. The V gene's germline CDR1 is MGHRA and CDR2 YSYEKL. V dropped 4 bases and J dropped 4 bases, with 19 bases sitting between them. The length of the CDR3 is 16 residues. The CDR3, as DNA: TGCGCCAGCAGCCCGCAGACGACCCTATTGAGCACTGAAGCTTTCTTT. Translated: CASSPQTTLLSTEAFF.

The rearrangement links TRBV27 to TRBJ1-6; D uncertain. V was shortened by 4 bases and J by 5 bases, with 9 bases between the two germline ends. The CDR3 covers 14 residues. Per germline, CDR1 MNHEY and CDR2 SMNVEV (reference sequence). CDR3 sequence (DNA): TGTGCCAGCAGTTGGTGGCATAATAATTCACCCCTCCACTTT. Its protein is CASSWWHNNSPLHF.

The gene calls are TRBV3-1 (or the pseudogene TRBV3-2) and TRBJ1-1, with TRBD1 identical over 7 bases. The length of the CDR3 is 15 residues. Trimming at V came to 4 bases and at J to 7 bases, leaving 12 bases not matched to a gene. Germline assignment: CDR1 LGHDT and CDR2 YNNKEL (reference sequence). CDR3 loop: CASSLDRMAHGEAFF. The CDR3 DNA is TGTGCCAGCAGCCTGGACAGGATGGCCCATGGTGAAGCTTTCTTT.

This clone was counted a few times. CDR3 sequence (DNA): TGTGCCAGCAGCTTACAGACAGGGAGGACAGATACGCAGTATTTT. Its translation: CASSLQTGRTDTQYF. This rearrangement joins TRBV7-2 to TRBJ2-3; TRBD1 might be the D (7 bases). Germline V gives CDR1 SGHTA, CDR2 FQGNSA. The CDR3 is 15 amino acids. Trimming pared 2 bases from V and 3 bases from J, leaving 12 bases between.

This chain links TRBV3-1 (or the pseudogene TRBV3-2) with TRBJ2-7; a possible D gene is TRBD1 (6 bases). Germline V gene data show CDR1 as LGHDT and CDR2 as YNNKEL (reference sequence). Trimming removed 0 bases at V and 0 bases at J, with 9 bases between. The CDR3 totals 15 residues. CDR3 residues: CASSQEQGFSYEQYF. CDR3 nucleotide sequence: TGTGCCAGCAGCCAAGAACAGGGTTTCTCCTACGAGCAGTACTTC.

The chain joins TRBV6-4 to TRBJ2-1; 7 bases align to TRBD2. Germline loops: CDR1 MRHNA, CDR2 SNTAGT. V was pared by 6 bases and J by 10 bases, with 9 bases of the junction left unmatched. This CDR3 has 13 residues. CDR3 in amino acids: CASRGGGSGEQFF. DNA of the CDR3: TGTGCCAGCAGGGGCGGGGGTTCTGGGGAGCAGTTCTTC.

The genes are TRBV7-9 and TRBJ2-3; 9 bases are shared with TRBD1. With V trimmed by 4 bases and J by 3 bases, 14 bases remained unmatched. Germline V gene lookup returns CDR1 SEHNR and CDR2 FQNEAQ (reference sequence). The CDR3 covers 18 residues. The DNA for the CDR3 is TGTGCCAGCAGCTCGACTATGTTGACAGGGGGATTAACAGATACGCAGTATTTT. Amino acid sequence: CASSSTMLTGGLTDTQYF.

The rearrangement uses TRBV19 and TRBJ2-7; D gene uncertain. From germline, CDR1 is LNHDA and CDR2 SQIVND (reference sequence). The CDR3 is 13 amino acids. With 3 bases removed from V and 3 bases from J, the gap between germline ends came to 9 bases. CDR3 in amino acids: CASSIVYDYEQYF. The CDR3 DNA follows: TGTGCCAGTAGTATCGTATATGACTACGAGCAGTACTTC.

The J gene is TRBJ2-7, the V gene TRBV4-1; 7 positions agree with TRBD1. The CDR3 sequence is 17 residues long. V lost 0 bases and J lost 4; bases outside the gene matches: 12. Germline assignment: CDR1 MGHRA and CDR2 YSYEKL. As DNA, the CDR3 is TGCGCCAGCAGCCAAGATGTACTTACAGGGGTTGTTTACGAGCAGTACTTC. It encodes CASSQDVLTGVVYEQYF.